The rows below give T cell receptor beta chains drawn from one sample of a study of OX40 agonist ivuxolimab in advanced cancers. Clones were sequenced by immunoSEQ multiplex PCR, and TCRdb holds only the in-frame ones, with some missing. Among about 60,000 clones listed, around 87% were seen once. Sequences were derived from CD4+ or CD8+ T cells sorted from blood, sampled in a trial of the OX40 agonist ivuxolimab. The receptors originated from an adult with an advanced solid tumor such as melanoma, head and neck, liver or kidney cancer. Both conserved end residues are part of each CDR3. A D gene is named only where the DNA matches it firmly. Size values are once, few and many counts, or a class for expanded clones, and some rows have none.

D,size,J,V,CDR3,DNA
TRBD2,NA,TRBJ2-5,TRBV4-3,CASSQDRTGGQETQYF,TGCGCCAGCAGCCAAGATAGGACGGGGGGGCAAGAGACCCAGTACTTC
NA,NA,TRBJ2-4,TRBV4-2,CASEGLGNIQYF,TGTGCCAGCGAGGGACTCGGGAACATTCAGTACTTC
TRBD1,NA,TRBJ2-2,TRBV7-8,CASSLVQGANTGELFF,TGTGCCAGCAGCTTAGTGCAGGGGGCTAACACCGGGGAGCTGTTTTTT
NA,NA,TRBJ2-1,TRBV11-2,CASSLERQTLYNEQFF,TGTGCCAGCAGCTTAGAGAGACAGACACTCTACAATGAGCAGTTCTTC
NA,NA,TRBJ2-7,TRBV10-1,CASSAVPTKYEQYF,TGCGCCAGCAGTGCGGTTCCAACGAAGTACGAGCAGTACTTC
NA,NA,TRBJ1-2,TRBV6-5,CASSYFAGGYTF,TGTGCCAGCAGTTACTTTGCCGGTGGCTACACCTTC
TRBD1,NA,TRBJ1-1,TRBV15,CATSRVRGLAEAFF,TGTGCCACCAGCAGAGTTAGGGGGCTGGCTGAAGCTTTCTTT
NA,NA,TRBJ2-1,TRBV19,CASSNRDAADEQFF,TGTGCCAGTAGTAACCGGGACGCCGCCGATGAGCAGTTCTTC
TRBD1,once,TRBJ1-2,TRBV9,CASSLGQGGYTF,TGTGCCAGCAGCCTGGGACAGGGGGGCTACACCTTC
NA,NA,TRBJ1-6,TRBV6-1,CASSENRNSPLHF,TGTGCCAGCAGTGAAAACAGGAATTCACCCCTCCACTTT
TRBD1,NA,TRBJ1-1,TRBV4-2,CASSQGTGGNTEAFF,TGTGCCAGCAGCCAAGGGACAGGGGGGAACACTGAAGCTTTCTTT
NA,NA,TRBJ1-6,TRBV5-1,CASREGSGSPLHF,TGCGCCAGCAGAGAGGGCTCCGGGTCACCCCTCCACTTT
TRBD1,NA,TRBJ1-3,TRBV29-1,CSVEDRGQGFSGNTIYF,TGCAGCGTTGAAGATCGCGGACAGGGGTTCTCTGGAAACACCATATATTTT
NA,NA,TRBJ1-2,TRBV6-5,CASSRRTDAPVSYTF,TGTGCCAGCAGTCGCCGGACGGATGCGCCCGTCAGTTACACCTTC
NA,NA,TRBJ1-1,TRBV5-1,CASSSALGGRWNTEAFF,TGCGCCAGCAGCTCCGCCCTCGGTGGACGGTGGAACACTGAAGCTTTCTTT
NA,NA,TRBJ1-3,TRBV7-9,CASSLERVPGNTIYF,TGTGCCAGCAGCTTAGAGAGGGTACCTGGAAACACCATATATTTT
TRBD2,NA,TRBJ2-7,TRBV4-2,CASSTLAGGVHEQYF,TGTGCCAGCAGCACACTAGCGGGAGGTGTCCACGAGCAGTACTTC
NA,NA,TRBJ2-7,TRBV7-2,CASSLRVAVESSYEQYF,TGTGCCAGCAGCTTAAGGGTAGCGGTTGAAAGCTCCTACGAGCAGTACTTC
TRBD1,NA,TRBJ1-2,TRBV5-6,CASSLVRKGTDNGYTF,TGTGCCAGCAGCTTGGTCCGAAAAGGGACAGATAATGGCTACACCTTC
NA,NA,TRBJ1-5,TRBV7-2,CASSLAENNQPQHF,TGTGCCAGCAGCTTGGCAGAGAACAATCAGCCCCAGCATTTT
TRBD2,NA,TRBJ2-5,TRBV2,CASSGSSGRVAETQYF,TGTGCCAGCAGTGGTTCTAGCGGGAGGGTTGCTGAGACCCAGTACTTC
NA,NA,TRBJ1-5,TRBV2,CASSGMGSGQPQHF,TGTGCCAGCAGTGGAATGGGTTCGGGGCAGCCCCAGCATTTT
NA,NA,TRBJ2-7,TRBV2,CASQGLSYEQYF,TGTGCCAGCCAGGGGCTCTCCTACGAGCAGTACTTC
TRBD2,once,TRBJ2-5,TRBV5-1,CASSSGGSGETQYF,TGCGCCAGCAGCTCCGGGGGGTCCGGCGAGACCCAGTACTTC
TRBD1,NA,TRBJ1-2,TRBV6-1,CASSVDRGSAGYTF,TGTGCCAGCAGTGTTGACAGGGGTTCTGCTGGCTACACCTTC
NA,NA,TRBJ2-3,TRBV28,CASFGPGTDTQYF,NA
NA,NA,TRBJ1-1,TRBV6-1,CASSRTGSNTEAFF,TGTGCCAGCAGTAGAACAGGGTCGAACACTGAAGCTTTCTTT
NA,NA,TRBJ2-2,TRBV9,CASSVSGPKVAGELFF,TGTGCCAGCAGCGTATCTGGCCCCAAGGTGGCCGGGGAGCTGTTTTTT
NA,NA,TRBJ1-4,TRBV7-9,CASSSKRGQNEKLFF,TGTGCCAGCAGCTCAAAAAGGGGCCAAAATGAAAAACTGTTTTTT
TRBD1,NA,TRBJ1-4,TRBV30,CACLGTAIMTSGKLFF,TGTGCCTGCCTAGGGACAGCCATAATGACGTCTGGAAAACTGTTTTTT
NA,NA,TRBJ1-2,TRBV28,CASSLPPINRRALSYGYTF,TGTGCCAGCAGTTTGCCTCCGATCAATCGACGCGCGCTGAGTTATGGCTACACCTTC
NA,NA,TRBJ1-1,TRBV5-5,CASSWGGSVMNTEAFF,TGTGCCAGCAGCTGGGGAGGTTCAGTCATGAACACTGAAGCTTTCTTT
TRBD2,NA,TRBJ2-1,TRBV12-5,CASGLAGRAEQFF,TGTGCTAGTGGTTTGGCGGGGAGGGCGGAGCAGTTCTTC
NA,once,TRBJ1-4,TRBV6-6,CASWTATNEKLFF,TGTGCCAGTTGGACGGCAACTAATGAAAAACTGTTTTTT
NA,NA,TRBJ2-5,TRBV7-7,CASSLGTRGETQYF,TGTGCCAGCAGCTTAGGTACCAGGGGTGAGACCCAGTACTTC
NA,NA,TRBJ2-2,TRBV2,CASRGDGNTGELFF,TGTGCCAGCAGGGGGGACGGGAACACCGGGGAGCTGTTTTTT
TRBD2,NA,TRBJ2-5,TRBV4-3,CASSQVKGAGGLETQYF,TGCGCCAGCAGCCAAGTCAAGGGAGCGGGGGGCTTAGAGACCCAGTACTTC
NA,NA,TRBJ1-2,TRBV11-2,CASSKTGFGGYTF,TGTGCCAGCAGCAAAACAGGGTTCGGGGGCTACACCTTC
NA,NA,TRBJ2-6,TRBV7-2,CASRSGRHGANVLTF,TGTGCCAGCCGGTCGGGGCGCCATGGGGCCAACGTCCTGACTTTC
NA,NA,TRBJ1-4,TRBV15,CATSYTPLGNEKLFF,TGTGCCACCAGTTATACACCCTTAGGGAATGAAAAACTGTTTTTT
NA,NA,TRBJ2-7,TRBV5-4,CASSFDRTVGEQYF,TGTGCCAGCAGCTTCGATAGGACGGTCGGGGAGCAGTACTTC
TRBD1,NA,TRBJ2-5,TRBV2,CASRGTGTETQYF,TGTGCCAGCAGGGGGACAGGGACAGAGACCCAGTACTTC
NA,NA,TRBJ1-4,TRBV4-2,CASSQVQGLGEKLFF,TGTGCCAGCAGCCAAGTCCAGGGCCTAGGCGAAAAACTGTTTTTT
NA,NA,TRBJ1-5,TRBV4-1,CASSQDFGTPYQPQHF,TGCGCCAGCAGCCAAGACTTCGGGACCCCATATCAGCCCCAGCATTTT
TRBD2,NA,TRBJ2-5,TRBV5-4,CASSSIAGTVLRETQYF,TGTGCCAGCAGCTCTATAGCGGGAACGGTCCTGAGGGAGACCCAGTACTTC
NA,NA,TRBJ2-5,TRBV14,CASSLGETQYF,TGTGCCAGCAGCCTCGGGGAGACCCAGTACTTC
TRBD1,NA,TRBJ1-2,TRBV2,CASSRDRGPYGYTF,TGTGCCAGCAGTAGGGACAGGGGACCCTATGGCTACACCTTC
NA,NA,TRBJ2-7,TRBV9,CASSVESRSYEQYF,TGTGCCAGCAGCGTAGAAAGTCGCTCCTACGAGCAGTACTTC
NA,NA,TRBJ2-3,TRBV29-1,CSVPRDTNTDTQYF,TGCAGCGTCCCCCGGGACACCAACACAGATACGCAGTATTTT
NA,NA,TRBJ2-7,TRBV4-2,CASSLGVVYEQYF,TGTGCCAGCAGCTTGGGAGTCGTGTACGAGCAGTACTTC
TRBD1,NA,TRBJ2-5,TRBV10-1,CASSETGTGQETQYF,TGCGCCAGCAGTGAGACTGGGACAGGCCAAGAGACCCAGTACTTC
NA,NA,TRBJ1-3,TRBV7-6,CASSLESGEAGNTIYF,TGTGCCAGCAGCTTAGAGTCAGGAGAAGCTGGAAACACCATATATTTT
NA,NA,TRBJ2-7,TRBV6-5,CASTVAPTGYEQYF,TGTGCCAGCACCGTAGCACCGACAGGATACGAGCAGTACTTC
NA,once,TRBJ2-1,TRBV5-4,CASSQARGAVYNEQFF,TGTGCCAGCAGTCAAGCCCGGGGGGCCGTCTACAATGAGCAGTTCTTC
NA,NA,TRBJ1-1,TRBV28,CASSLVGSAFF,TGTGCCAGCAGTTTAGTAGGGTCCGCTTTCTTT